This T cell receptor (beta chain) was retrieved from a study of naive and memory T cell subsets. Germline assignment: CDR1 DFQATT and CDR2 SNEGSKA (reference sequence). Trimming took 0 bases from V and 0 from J, leaving 10 bases between them. The CDR3 length is 15 residues. Points from the study as a whole: From naive to CM, EM and EMRA, diversity decreased and Gini increased.

Two oligonucleotides, mixed equimolar, formed the beta constant-region primer covering TRBC1 and TRBC2. Nested alpha and beta constant-region primers with the SP2 primer drove four PCR rounds on ligated cDNA. TCRdb reprocessed the UMI-ligation and nested PCR reads with MiXCR, giving one entry per CDR3 protein. The table lists some 22,000 distinct CDR3 sequences, more than 7% of them singletons, with approximately 22% in the top ten. CD4+ T cell IFNgamma after overnight CMV lysate exposure gave donor CMV status. For this clonotype: Its antigen is undetermined.

Material for sequencing was central memory CD8+ T cells from blood. This clonotype originated in a human donor in good health. The chain has TRBV20-1 and TRBJ2-3; D is unclear. The CDR3 loop reads CSARDSMDSTDTQYF. The CDR3 coding sequence is TGCAGTGCTAGAGATTCAATGGACAGCACAGATACGCAGTATTTT.